This TCR beta chain was identified in a study of blood T cell repertoires in COVID-19. Study-level background: Sites in the United States, Italy and Spain provided acute and convalescent COVID-19 samples. The cDNA or gDNA used as material had been derived from T cells, B-cell-depleted T cells, or PBMCs.

The CDR3 is 14 amino acids. The ends were cut back, 6 bases at V and 3 bases at J, with 14 bases in the middle. In germline, CDR1 is ENHRY, CDR2 SYGVKD. Original handling: For nucleated cells, counts were estimated from reference gene primer amplification. This table comes from immunoSEQ multiplex PCR, and its TCRdb copy is limited to in-frame clones, with some not included. V and J calls and clone size are copied from that table; D and trimming were computed from the DNA. The table has over 85,000 clones, about 85% seen once. The chain employs TRBV10-3 and TRBJ1-2, with a tentative D call TRBD1 (6 bases). The specimen sequenced was peripheral blood. The receptor was isolated from a man in his 70s with acute or convalescent COVID-19. CDR3: CAISDTGRDYGYTF. The CDR3 nucleotides read TGTGCCATCAGCGACACAGGGAGAGACTATGGCTACACCTTC.